This T cell receptor (beta chain) was recovered during a study of T cell responses to AZD1222 COVID-19 vaccine. V lost 2 bases to trimming and J lost 1 base, with 18 bases between them. The CDR3 loop spans 19 amino acids. CDR1 is MDHEN, CDR2 SYDVKM, per germline. Data came from immunoSEQ multiplex PCR; TCRdb stores just in-frame clones and leaves some out. The sample has fewer than 55,000 clones, 83% seen once. The material sequenced was peripheral blood, taken on day 0 of AZD1222 vaccination. The chain has TRBV28 and TRBJ2-6; D is perhaps TRBD1 or TRBD2 (6 bases each). The receptor's source is an adult in good health. CDR3 coding DNA: TGTGCCAGCAGTTTAGTTAGCGCCCGGGGGCAGTCTGGGGCCAACGTCCTGACTTTC. This translates into CASSLVSARGQSGANVLTF.